This T cell receptor beta chain comes out of a study of T cell repertoires in cytomegalovirus infection. Study as a whole: Selection of CMV epitopes for the study included recently identified HLA-C-restricted and well-studied HLA-B-restricted ones. An indication of both CMV infection and matching HLA type came from public TCR beta signatures. Overall study results and limits: CMV carriers with the relevant HLA were identified by cumulative public TCR beta family frequency.

One entry per CDR3 protein, called by TCRdb with MiXCR from the reads. The table has over 250,000 distinct CDR3 sequences, 22% seen once. The CDR3 sequence is 13 residues long. CDR1 and CDR2 (germline): SGHKS, YYEKEE (reference sequence). The germline V and J ends were trimmed by 0 bases and 6 bases, with 6 bases remaining between them. Concerning this clonotype: The target antigen is unknown.

Sequenced material: cultured PBMCs, taken from culture after CMV antigen stimulation. This rearrangement joins TRBV5-5 to TRBJ2-2, with unresolved D. The source of this sequence is a human donor in good health (CMV status not recorded). Some clones in this sample may be carry-over from other donors' samples. The CDR3 is CASSLVAAGELFF. The CDR3 coding sequence is TGTGCCAGCAGCTTGGTTGCTGCCGGGGAGCTGTTTTTT.